This T cell receptor beta chain was retrieved from a study of T-cell reconstitution after alpha-beta-depleted transplantation in children. Researchers prepared the TCRbeta library using unique molecular identifiers, the study reports. TCRdb fed the PCR reads into MiXCR, producing one record per CDR3 protein. This sample has about 200,000 distinct CDR3 sequences, with approximately 8% found just once. Germline loops: CDR1 DFQATT, CDR2 SNEGSKA (reference sequence). V dropped 7 bases and J dropped 4 bases, with 12 bases sitting between them. The CDR3 has 12 residues. V gene TRBV20-1 combines with J gene TRBJ2-3; possible D gene TRBD1, 6 bases. The material was PBMCs, mostly from graft donor cells, obtained 360 days after TCRalphabeta/CD19-depleted stem cell transplant. This receptor was identified in a male patient between 2 and 9 years old who had a stem cell transplant for acute myeloid leukemia, so the T cells may come from the graft donor. CDR3 bases: TGCAGTGGGGGCAGGGGCCCAGATACGCAGTATTTT. It yields the protein CSGGRGPDTQYF.